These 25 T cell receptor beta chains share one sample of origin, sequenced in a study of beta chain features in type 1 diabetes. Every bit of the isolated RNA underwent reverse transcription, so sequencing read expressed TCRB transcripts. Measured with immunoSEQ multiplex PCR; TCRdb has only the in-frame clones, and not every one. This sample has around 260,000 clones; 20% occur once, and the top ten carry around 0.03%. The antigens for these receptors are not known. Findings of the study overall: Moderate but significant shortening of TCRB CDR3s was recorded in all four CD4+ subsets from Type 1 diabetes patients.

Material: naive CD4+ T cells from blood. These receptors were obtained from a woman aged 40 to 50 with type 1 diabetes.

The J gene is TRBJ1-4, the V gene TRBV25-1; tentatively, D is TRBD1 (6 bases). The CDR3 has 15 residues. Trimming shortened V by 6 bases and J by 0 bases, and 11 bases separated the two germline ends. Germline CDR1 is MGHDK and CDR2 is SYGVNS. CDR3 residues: CASSRTAATNEKLFF. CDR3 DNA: TGTGCCAGCAGCCGGACAGCTGCAACTAATGAAAAACTGTTTTTT.

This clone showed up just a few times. CDR3 protein: CASSSLLGGGNTEAFF. CDR3 nucleotide sequence: TGTGCCAGCAGCTCCCTTTTGGGGGGAGGGAACACTGAAGCTTTCTTT. The J gene is TRBJ1-1, the V gene TRBV7-2; a possible D gene is TRBD1 (5 bases). CDR1 is SGHTA, CDR2 FQGNSA, per germline. The CDR3 is made up of 16 amino acids. The ends were cut back, 4 bases at V and 1 base at J, with 16 bases in the middle. The full variable domain, its missing parts supplied by reference TRBV7-2 and TRBJ1-1, is GAGVSQSPSNKVTEKGKDVELRCDPISGHTALYWYRQSLGQGLEFLIYFQGNSAPDKSGLPSDRFSAERTGGSVSTLTIQRTQQEDSAVYLCASSSLLGGGNTEAFFGQGTRLTVV.

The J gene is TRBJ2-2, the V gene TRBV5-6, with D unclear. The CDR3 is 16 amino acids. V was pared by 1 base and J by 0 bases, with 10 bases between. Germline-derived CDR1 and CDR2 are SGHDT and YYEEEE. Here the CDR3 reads CASSLILDTNTGELFF. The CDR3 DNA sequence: TGTGCCAGCAGCTTGATCTTAGACACGAACACCGGGGAGCTGTTTTTT.

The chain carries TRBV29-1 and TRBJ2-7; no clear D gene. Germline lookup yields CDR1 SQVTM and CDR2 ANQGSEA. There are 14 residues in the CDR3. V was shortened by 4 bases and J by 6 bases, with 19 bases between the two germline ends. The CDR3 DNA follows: TGCAGCGTTGGGGTAAGGAACCTTCGGAGCGAGCAGTACTTC. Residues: CSVGVRNLRSEQYF.

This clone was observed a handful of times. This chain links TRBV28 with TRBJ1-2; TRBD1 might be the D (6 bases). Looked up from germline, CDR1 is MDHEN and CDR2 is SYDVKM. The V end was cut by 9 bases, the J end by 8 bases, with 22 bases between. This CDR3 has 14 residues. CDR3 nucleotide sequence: TGTGCCAGTAGAACTTCAGGGGTTCTGGGAGGCTACACCTTC. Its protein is CASRTSGVLGGYTF.

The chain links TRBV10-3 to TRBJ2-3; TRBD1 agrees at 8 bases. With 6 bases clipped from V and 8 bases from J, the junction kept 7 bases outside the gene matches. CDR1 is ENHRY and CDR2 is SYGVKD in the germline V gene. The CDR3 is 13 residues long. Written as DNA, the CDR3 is TGTGCCATCAGGGAGACACAGGGGGGTACGCAGTATTTT. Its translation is CAIRETQGGTQYF.

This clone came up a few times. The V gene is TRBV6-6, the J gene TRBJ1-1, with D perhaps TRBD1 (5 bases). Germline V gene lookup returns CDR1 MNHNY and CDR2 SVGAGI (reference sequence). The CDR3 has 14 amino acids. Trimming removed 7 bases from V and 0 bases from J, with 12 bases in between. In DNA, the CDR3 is TGTGCCAGCAAGGAAAGACAGATGAACACTGAAGCTTTCTTT. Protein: CASKERQMNTEAFF.

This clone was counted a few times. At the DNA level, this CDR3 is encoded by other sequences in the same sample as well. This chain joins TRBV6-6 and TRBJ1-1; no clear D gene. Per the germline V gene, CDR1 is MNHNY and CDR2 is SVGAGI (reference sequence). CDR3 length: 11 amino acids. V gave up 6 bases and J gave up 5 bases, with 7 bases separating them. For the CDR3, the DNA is TGTGCCAGCAGCCCCGGGACTGAAGCTTTCTTT. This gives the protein CASSPGTEAFF.

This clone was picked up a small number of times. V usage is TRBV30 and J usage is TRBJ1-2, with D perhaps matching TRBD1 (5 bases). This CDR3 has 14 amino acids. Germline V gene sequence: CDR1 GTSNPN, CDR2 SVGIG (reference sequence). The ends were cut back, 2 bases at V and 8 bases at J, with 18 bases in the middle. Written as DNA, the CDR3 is TGTGCCTGGAGTAAGGGTGCGGGACCTGCCGGCTACACCTTC. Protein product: CAWSKGAGPAGYTF. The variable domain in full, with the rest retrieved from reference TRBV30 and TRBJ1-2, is SQTIHQWPATLVQPVGSPLSLECTVEGTSNPNLYWYRQAAGRGLQLLFYSVGIGQISSEVPQNLSASRPQDRQFILSSKKLLLSDSGFYLCAWSKGAGPAGYTFGSGTRLTVV.

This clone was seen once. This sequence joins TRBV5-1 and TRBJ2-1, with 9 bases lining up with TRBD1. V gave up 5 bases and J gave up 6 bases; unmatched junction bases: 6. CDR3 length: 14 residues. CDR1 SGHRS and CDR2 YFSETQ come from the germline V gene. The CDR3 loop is CASSGQGTLNEQFF. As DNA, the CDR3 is TGCGCCAGCAGTGGACAGGGGACGCTCAATGAGCAGTTCTTC. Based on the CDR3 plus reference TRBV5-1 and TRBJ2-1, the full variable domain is KAGVTQTPRYLIKTRGQQVTLSCSPISGHRSVSWYQQTPGQGLQFLFEYFSETQRNKGNFPGRFSGRQFSNSRSEMNVSTLELGDSALYLCASSGQGTLNEQFFGPGTRLTVL.

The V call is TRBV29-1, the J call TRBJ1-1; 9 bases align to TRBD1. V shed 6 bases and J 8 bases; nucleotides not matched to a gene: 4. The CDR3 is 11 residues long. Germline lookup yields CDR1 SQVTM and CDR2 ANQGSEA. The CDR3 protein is CSVLGQGEAFF. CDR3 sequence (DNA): TGCAGCGTCCTCGGACAGGGGGAAGCTTTCTTT.

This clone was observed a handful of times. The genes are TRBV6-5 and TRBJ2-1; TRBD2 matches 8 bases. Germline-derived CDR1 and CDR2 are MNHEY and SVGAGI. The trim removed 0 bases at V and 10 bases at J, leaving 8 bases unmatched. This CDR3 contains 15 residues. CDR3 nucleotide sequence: TGTGCCAGCAGTTACTCGACGACTAGCGTTGGGGAGCAGTTCTTC. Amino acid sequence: CASSYSTTSVGEQFF.

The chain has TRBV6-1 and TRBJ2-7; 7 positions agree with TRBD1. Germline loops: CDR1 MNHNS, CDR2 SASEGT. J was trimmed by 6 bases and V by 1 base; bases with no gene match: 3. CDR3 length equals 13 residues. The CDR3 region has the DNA TGTGCCAGCAGTGAAGAGCCAGGGGGCGAGCAGTACTTC. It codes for CASSEEPGGEQYF.

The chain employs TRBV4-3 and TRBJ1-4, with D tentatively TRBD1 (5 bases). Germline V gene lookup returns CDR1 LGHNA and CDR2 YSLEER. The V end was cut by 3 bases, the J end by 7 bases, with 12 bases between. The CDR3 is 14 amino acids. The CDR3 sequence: CASSQGQPPEKLFF. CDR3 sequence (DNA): TGCGCCAGCAGCCAGGGGCAGCCCCCTGAAAAACTGTTTTTT.

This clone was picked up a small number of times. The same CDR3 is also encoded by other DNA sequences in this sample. CDR3 loop: CASSVAGENTEAFF. DNA for the CDR3: TGTGCCAGCAGCGTGGCAGGGGAGAACACTGAAGCTTTCTTT. V and J are TRBV9 and TRBJ1-1; D is perhaps TRBD1 (6 bases). Trimming shortened V by 2 bases and J by 1 base, and 9 bases separated the two germline ends. Germline V gives CDR1 SGDLS, CDR2 YYNGEE. CDR3 size: 14 residues.

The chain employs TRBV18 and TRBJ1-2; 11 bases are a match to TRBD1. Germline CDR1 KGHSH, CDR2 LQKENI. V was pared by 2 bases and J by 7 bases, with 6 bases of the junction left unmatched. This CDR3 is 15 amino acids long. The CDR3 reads CASSPTGQGDRGYTF. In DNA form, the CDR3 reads TGTGCCAGCTCACCAACGGGACAGGGGGACCGTGGCTACACCTTC.

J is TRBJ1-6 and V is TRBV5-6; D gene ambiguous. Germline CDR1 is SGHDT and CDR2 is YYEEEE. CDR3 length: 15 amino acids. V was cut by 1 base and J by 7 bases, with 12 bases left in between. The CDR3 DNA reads TGTGCCAGCAGCTTGATTCAGAAGCGAAATTCACCCCTCCACTTT. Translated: CASSLIQKRNSPLHF.

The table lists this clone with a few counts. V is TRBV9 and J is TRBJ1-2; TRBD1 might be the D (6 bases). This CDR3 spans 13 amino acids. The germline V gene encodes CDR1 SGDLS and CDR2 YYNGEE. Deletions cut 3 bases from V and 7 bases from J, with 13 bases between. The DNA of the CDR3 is TGTGCCAGCAGCGGCGCTGGGGGCCGTGGCTACACCTTC. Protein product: CASSGAGGRGYTF.

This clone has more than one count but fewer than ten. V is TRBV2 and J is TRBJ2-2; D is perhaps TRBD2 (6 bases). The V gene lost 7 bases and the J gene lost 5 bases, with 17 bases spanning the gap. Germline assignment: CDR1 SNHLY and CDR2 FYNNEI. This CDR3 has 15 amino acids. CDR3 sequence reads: CASTRVSGETGELFF. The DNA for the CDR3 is TGTGCCAGCACCCGAGTCTCGGGAGAAACCGGGGAGCTGTTTTTT. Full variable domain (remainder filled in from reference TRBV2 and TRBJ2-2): EPEVTQTPSHQVTQMGQEVILRCVPISNHLYFYWYRQILGQKVEFLVSFYNNEISEKSEIFDDQFSVERPDGSNFTLKIRSTKLEDSAMYFCASTRVSGETGELFFGEGSRLTVL.

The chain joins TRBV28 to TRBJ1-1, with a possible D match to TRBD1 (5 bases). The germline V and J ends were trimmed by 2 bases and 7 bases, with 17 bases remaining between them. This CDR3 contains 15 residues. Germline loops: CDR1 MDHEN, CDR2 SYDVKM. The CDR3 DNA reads TGTGCCAGCAGTTTAGGTTCGGCGGGGGGGGTTGAAGCTTTCTTT. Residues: CASSLGSAGGVEAFF.

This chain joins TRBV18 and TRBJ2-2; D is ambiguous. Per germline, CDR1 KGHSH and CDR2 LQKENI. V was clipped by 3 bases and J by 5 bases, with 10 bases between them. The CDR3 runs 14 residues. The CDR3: CASSPFQVTGELFF. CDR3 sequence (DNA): TGTGCCAGCTCACCCTTCCAGGTGACCGGGGAGCTGTTTTTT.

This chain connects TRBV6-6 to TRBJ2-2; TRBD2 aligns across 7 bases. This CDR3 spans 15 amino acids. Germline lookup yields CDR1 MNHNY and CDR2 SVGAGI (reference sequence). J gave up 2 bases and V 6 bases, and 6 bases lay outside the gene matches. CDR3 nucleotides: TGTGCCAGCAGCCGGCCAGCGGGAAACACCGGGGAGCTGTTTTTT. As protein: CASSRPAGNTGELFF.

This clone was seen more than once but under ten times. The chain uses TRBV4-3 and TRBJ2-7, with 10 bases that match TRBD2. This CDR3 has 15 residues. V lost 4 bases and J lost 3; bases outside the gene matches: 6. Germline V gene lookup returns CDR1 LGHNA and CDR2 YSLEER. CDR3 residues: CASSRLTSGNYEQYF. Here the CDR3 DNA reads TGCGCCAGCAGCCGCCTTACTAGCGGGAACTACGAGCAGTACTTC.

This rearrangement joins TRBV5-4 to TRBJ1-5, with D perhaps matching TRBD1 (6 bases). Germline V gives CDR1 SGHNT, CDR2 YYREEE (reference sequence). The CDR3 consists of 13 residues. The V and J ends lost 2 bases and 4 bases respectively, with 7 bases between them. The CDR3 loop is CASSLQGNQPQHF. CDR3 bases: TGTGCCAGCAGCTTACAGGGTAATCAGCCCCAGCATTTT.

This chain's CDR3 is CASSYGAIYEQYF. CDR3 DNA sequence: TGTGCCAGCAGTTACGGGGCGATCTACGAGCAGTACTTC. The V call is TRBV6-6, the J call TRBJ2-7; D may be TRBD1 (5 bases). The V and J ends lost 2 bases and 3 bases respectively, with 8 bases between them. The germline V gene has CDR1 MNHNY and CDR2 SVGAGI (reference sequence). The CDR3 is made up of 13 amino acids.